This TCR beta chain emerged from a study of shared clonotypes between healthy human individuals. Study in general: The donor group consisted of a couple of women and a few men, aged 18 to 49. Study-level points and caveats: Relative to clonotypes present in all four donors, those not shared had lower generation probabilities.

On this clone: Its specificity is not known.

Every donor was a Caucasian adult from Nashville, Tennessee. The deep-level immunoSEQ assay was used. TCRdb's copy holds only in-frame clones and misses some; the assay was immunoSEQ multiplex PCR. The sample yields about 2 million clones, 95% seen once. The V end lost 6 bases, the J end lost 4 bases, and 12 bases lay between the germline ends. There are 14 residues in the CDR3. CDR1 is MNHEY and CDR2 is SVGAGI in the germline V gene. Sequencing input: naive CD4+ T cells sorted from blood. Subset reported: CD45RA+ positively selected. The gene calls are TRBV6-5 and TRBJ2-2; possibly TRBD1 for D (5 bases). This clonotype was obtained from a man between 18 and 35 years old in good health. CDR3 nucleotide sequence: TGTGCCAGCAGGGCCCCCCAGGGCACCGGGGAGCTGTTTTTT. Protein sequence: CASRAPQGTGELFF.